The rows below give T cell receptor beta chains drawn from one sample of a study of T-cell memory formation after mild COVID-19. One entry per CDR3 protein, called by TCRdb with MiXCR from the 5' RACE reads. This sample has about 110,000 distinct CDR3 sequences, with around a fifth found just once. The sample taken for sequencing was PBMCs or a T cell subset sorted from them (not recorded which). The receptors here all came from a man younger than 35 who had mild COVID-19 (a few samples of this study predate the infection). Cell type and time point are not known. The CDR3 runs from the conserved cysteine through the conserved F or W. The D gene is left open where the match is weak. Not all rows give a size; the values are once, few, many and, for expanded clones, a class.

J gene	CDR3 length	D gene	clone size	V gene	CDR3 protein	CDR3 DNA
TRBJ1-5	15	TRBD1	NA	TRBV5-1	CASTPTGASNQPQHF	TGCGCCAGCACCCCGACAGGGGCTAGCAATCAGCCCCAGCATTTT
TRBJ2-1	16	TRBD2	once	TRBV7-9	CASSLVSYSGYNEQFF	TGTGCCAGCAGCTTAGTAAGTTATAGCGGGTACAATGAGCAGTTCTTC
TRBJ1-5	12	TRBD1	NA	TRBV7-2	CASNQGAQPQHF	TGTGCCAGCAACCAGGGGGCCCAGCCCCAGCATTTT
TRBJ2-1	15	TRBD2	once	TRBV12-3/TRBV12-4	CASTGGGVQVGEQFF	TGTGCCAGCACGGGCGGGGGGGTACAAGTCGGTGAGCAGTTCTTC
TRBJ2-4	15	NA	few	TRBV28	CASSQTAIAKNIQYF	TGTGCCAGTTCCCAGACAGCCATAGCCAAAAACATTCAGTACTTC
TRBJ2-3	10	NA	few	TRBV29-1	CSVARNTQYF	TGCAGCGTTGCTAGAAATACGCAGTATTTT
TRBJ1-2	15	NA	few	TRBV19	CASTGRVGFYYGYTF	TGTGCCAGTACCGGACGGGTCGGTTTCTACTATGGCTACACCTTC
TRBJ2-1	16	TRBD1	NA	TRBV4-1	CASSLSRTGVTNEQFF	TGCGCCAGCAGCCTGTCAAGGACAGGGGTGACCAATGAGCAGTTCTTC
TRBJ1-5	14	NA	few	TRBV6-1	CASSEVGSNQPQHF	TGTGCCAGCAGTGAAGTGGGCTCCAATCAGCCCCAGCATTTT
TRBJ2-1	14	TRBD1	few	TRBV4-3	CASSPKQGADEQFF	TGCGCCAGCAGCCCTAAACAGGGGGCGGATGAGCAGTTCTTC
TRBJ1-2	15	TRBD1	NA	TRBV27	CASNLRPQGNYGYTF	TGTGCCAGCAACCTGCGGCCACAGGGGAACTATGGCTACACCTTC
TRBJ1-2	14	NA	NA	TRBV5-6	CASSWGSAVDGYTF	TGTGCCAGCAGCTGGGGGTCGGCAGTAGATGGCTACACCTTC
TRBJ2-2	13	NA	once	TRBV7-9	CANQREGTGELFF	TGTGCCAACCAGCGAGAGGGCACCGGGGAGCTGTTTTTT
TRBJ1-1	12	NA	NA	TRBV12-3/TRBV12-4	CASSNSGAEAFF	TGTGCCAGCAGTAACTCAGGGGCCGAAGCTTTCTTT
TRBJ1-2	17	TRBD1	NA	TRBV19	CASSRGTGTGIVDGYTF	TGTGCCAGTAGTAGGGGAACCGGGACAGGGATAGTCGATGGCTACACCTTC
TRBJ1-1	15	TRBD1	few	TRBV7-9	CASSPGTGALSEAFF	TGTGCCAGCAGCCCGGGGACAGGGGCCTTGAGTGAAGCTTTCTTT
TRBJ1-1	14	NA	NA	TRBV12-3/TRBV12-4	CASSFMGVDTEAFF	TGTGCCAGCAGTTTTATGGGGGTCGACACTGAAGCTTTCTTT
TRBJ2-5	16	TRBD2	few	TRBV11-2	CASSSLLAGIQETQYF	TGTGCCAGCAGCTCCCTACTAGCGGGGATACAAGAGACCCAGTACTTC
TRBJ1-1	11	TRBD1	once	TRBV18	CASSDRVEAFF	TGTGCCAGCTCCGACAGGGTTGAAGCTTTCTTT
TRBJ2-2	15	TRBD2	few	TRBV20-1	CSAAGTSGLTGELFF	TGCAGTGCTGCCGGGACTAGCGGGCTCACCGGGGAGCTGTTTTTT
TRBJ2-3	16	TRBD2	NA	TRBV10-3	CAISGTSGALTDTQYF	TGTGCCATCAGCGGGACTAGCGGGGCCCTCACAGATACGCAGTATTTT
TRBJ2-5	14	TRBD1	NA	TRBV9	CASTQTGGSETQYF	TGTGCCAGCACTCAAACAGGGGGCTCAGAGACCCAGTACTTC
TRBJ2-3	14	NA	NA	TRBV12-3/TRBV12-4	CASRSGLSTDTQYF	TGTGCCAGCCGGAGCGGGCTATCCACAGATACGCAGTATTTT
TRBJ1-1	15	NA	NA	TRBV21-1	CASSYPGTGNTEAFF	TGTGCCAGCAGCTACCCCGGGACAGGGAACACTGAAGCTTTCTTT
TRBJ2-7	13	TRBD2	NA	TRBV6-5	CASSREEPYEQYF	TGTGCCAGCAGTCGGGAGGAACCCTACGAGCAGTACTTC
TRBJ1-1	14	NA	few	TRBV12-3/TRBV12-4	CASRQGGGNTEAFF	TGTGCCAGCAGACAGGGTGGAGGGAACACTGAAGCTTTCTTT
TRBJ2-4	12	NA	NA	TRBV4-2	CASSPAKNIQYF	TGTGCCAGCAGCCCCGCCAAAAACATTCAGTACTTC